This T cell receptor beta chain was found in a study of T-cell memory formation after mild COVID-19. General study points: Among CD4+ contracting clones, most were CM and EM, and CD8+ ones EMRA.

TCRdb recomputed calls from the 5' RACE reads with MiXCR, one row per CDR3 protein. This sample carries under 350,000 distinct CDR3 sequences, 16% of them seen once, and the ten largest clones take over 20%. This CDR3 comprises 13 residues. The V gene's germline CDR1 is LGHNA and CDR2 YNFKEQ. The V gene end was trimmed by 4 bases and the J gene end by 5 bases; junction bases not matched to a gene: 2. About this clonotype: Antigen specificity is unknown.

This sequence was found in a man younger than 35 who had mild COVID-19 (a few samples of this study predate the infection). Cell type and time point are not known. The chain combines TRBV4-2 with TRBJ2-4; TRBD2 agrees at 7 bases. The sequencing input was PBMCs or a T cell subset sorted from them (not recorded which). The DNA for the CDR3 is TGTGCCAGCAGCCCAGCGGGGCAAAACATTCAGTACTTC. Translated, it gives CASSPAGQNIQYF.